What follows are 10 T cell receptor beta chains derived from one specimen sequenced in a study of blood T cells in healthy people across ages. The use of a sample-barcoded 5' primer and a J-beta primer mix characterized a second PCR of roughly 6 to 11 cycles. MiXCR, run by TCRdb on the 5' RACE reads, gives a single entry per CDR3 protein. The repertoire holds approximately 400,000 distinct CDR3 sequences, with roughly half as singletons. Sequences were obtained from blood. These receptors originate from a man between 60 and 75 years old in good health.

J is TRBJ2-1 and V is TRBV11-2, with D possibly matching TRBD2 (5 bases). This CDR3 region has 14 residues. Germline loops: CDR1 SGHAT, CDR2 FQNNGV. V lost 6 bases and J 0 bases, leaving 9 bases between the germline ends. CDR3 sequence (DNA): TGTGCCAGCAGTATTCGGGGCTCCTACAATGAGCAGTTCTTC. Its translation is CASSIRGSYNEQFF. The variable domain in full, with the rest retrieved from reference TRBV11-2 and TRBJ2-1, is EAGVAQSPRYKIIEKRQSVAFWCNPISGHATLYWYQQILGQGPKLLIQFQNNGVVDDSQLPKDRFSAERLKGVDSTLKIQPAKLEDSAVYLCASSIRGSYNEQFFGPGTRLTVL.

The CDR3 loop reads CASSVRAPTGETQYF. CDR3 DNA: TGTGCCAGCAGCGTCCGGGCCCCTACGGGAGAGACCCAGTACTTC. The chain has TRBV9 and TRBJ2-5; no reliable D call. Germline V CDR1 and CDR2: SGDLS, YYNGEE. CDR3 length: 15 residues. V was trimmed by 2 bases and J by 4 bases, leaving 15 bases between them.

V gene TRBV24-1 combines with J gene TRBJ2-2; D is possibly TRBD2 (6 bases). The CDR3 has 15 residues. Per the germline V gene, CDR1 is KGHDR and CDR2 is SFDVKD. Deletions cut 6 bases from V and 3 bases from J, with 13 bases between. CDR3 coding DNA: TGTGCCACCAGTTCCGGGGGTAGGGACACCGGGGAGCTGTTTTTT. It codes for CATSSGGRDTGELFF.

At least ten counts were recorded for this clonotype. The rearrangement joins TRBV12-3 or TRBV12-4 to TRBJ2-2; TRBD2 might be the D (7 bases). The CDR3 contains 17 residues. V gave up 2 bases and J gave up 2 bases, with 15 bases separating them. The CDR3 DNA is TGTGCCAGCAGTTTATGGGAGGGGGTGATCAACACCGGGGAGCTGTTTTTT. Translating gives CASSLWEGVINTGELFF.

V gene TRBV9 combines with J gene TRBJ2-7, with TRBD2 identical over 9 bases. TRBJ2-5 explains the end of the DNA better; the J call may be wrong. CDR1 and CDR2 from the germline V gene are SGDLS and YYNGEE. The CDR3 extends over 15 amino acids. DNA of the CDR3: TGTGCCAGCAGCCCCCACCCGCGGGAGGGTGAGACCCAGTACTTC. It translates to CASSPHPREGETQYF.

The rearrangement joins TRBV13 to TRBJ1-6; D possibly corresponds to TRBD1 (5 bases). The CDR3 spans 15 residues. The germline V gene has CDR1 PRHDT and CDR2 FYEKMQ (reference sequence). V was cut by 5 bases and J by 4 bases, with 12 bases left in between. The CDR3 reads CASSSRDGYNSPLHF. The DNA of the CDR3 is TGTGCCAGCAGCAGCAGGGACGGATATAATTCACCCCTCCACTTT.

This clonotype was seen repeatedly, ten times or more. This chain links TRBV11-2 with TRBJ2-5; D ambiguous. Germline-derived CDR1 and CDR2 are SGHAT and FQNNGV. CDR3 length equals 12 residues. The ends were cut back, 4 bases at V and 7 bases at J, with 10 bases in the middle. As DNA, the CDR3 is TGTGCCAGCAGCTCCACGAGATTGACCCAGTACTTC. Encoded protein: CASSSTRLTQYF.

The CDR3 nucleotides are TGCAGCGTTGGGATCTCAACCTACAATGAGCAGTTCTTC. This translates into CSVGISTYNEQFF. The gene calls are TRBV29-1 and TRBJ2-1; D is unclear. The V and J ends lost 4 bases and 2 bases respectively, with 9 bases between them. The V gene's germline CDR1 is SQVTM and CDR2 ANQGSEA. The CDR3 totals 13 residues.

This sequence joins TRBV6-1 and TRBJ1-6; D is uncertain. V was trimmed by 3 bases and J by 7 bases, leaving 13 bases between them. CDR1 and CDR2 (germline): MNHNS, SASEGT. The CDR3 sequence is 15 residues long. The chain's CDR3 is CASSDSGLGNSPLHF. Written as DNA, the CDR3 is TGTGCCAGCAGTGACTCCGGGCTTGGGAATTCACCCCTCCACTTT.

This rearrangement joins TRBV6-2 or TRBV6-3 to TRBJ2-7; 14 nucleotides match TRBD2. The junction had 15 bases not matched to a gene; V was cut back by 9 bases and J by 5 bases. This CDR3 has 17 amino acids. Per germline, CDR1 MNHEY and CDR2 SVGEGT. CDR3 DNA sequence: TGTGCCAGTTGGAAATCCGGGACTAGCGGGAGCTTCCACGAGCAGTACTTC. Amino acid sequence: CASWKSGTSGSFHEQYF.